The following is a T cell receptor (beta chain) sequence with its context. The data stem from a study of blood T cell repertoires in COVID-19. Per the original data handling: Estimates of nucleated cell counts were drawn from the amplification of reference gene primers. TCRdb keeps only in-frame clones here, not all; method: immunoSEQ multiplex PCR. From that table come the V and J calls and clone size; the DNA was used to work out D and trimming. The sample carries 60,000 to 70,000 clones, roughly nine tenths recorded once. Germline CDR1 LGHDT, CDR2 YNNKEL (reference sequence). CDR3 size: 12 residues. The germline V and J ends were trimmed by 1 base and 8 bases, with 7 bases remaining between them.

The receptor was isolated from a man in his fifties with active COVID-19. The chain uses TRBV3-1 (or the pseudogene TRBV3-2) and TRBJ2-3, with a weak D call TRBD2 (5 bases). Material: peripheral blood. CDR3: CASSQAEGTQYF. CDR3 coding DNA: TGTGCCAGCAGCCAAGCAGAGGGTACGCAGTATTTT.